The clone carrying this T cell receptor delta chain has only a few counts. The TCRdb protein, from a much larger clone, departs from this DNA's translation at residue 3, likely by read error; the protein shown derives from the DNA. This record belongs to a study of γδ T cells in repeated Plasmodium falciparum infection. Vgamma9/Vdelta2+ and Vdelta2-negative gammadelta T cells were flow-sorted from PBMC for bulk sequencing. TCRdb reran clone calling via CATT on the multiplex PCR reads. Of 50,000 to 65,000 delta-chain clones in the sample, 1.7% are singletons; the top ten hold about 15%. This CDR3 comprises 24 residues. CDR1 and CDR2 (germline): TSWWSYY, QGS.

J is TRDJ1 and V is TRDV1; 12 bases map to TRDD3. Sequenced: gamma-delta T cells from blood. The TCR was taken from a pool of human donors (malaria-infected and uninfected, not separated). This chain's CDR3 is CAPGEILLWNPTGGYPPYTDKLIF. The CDR3 DNA follows: TGTGCTCCTGGGGAAATATTATTATGGAATCCTACTGGGGGATACCCTCCGTACACCGATAAACTCATCTTT.